This TCR beta chain was recorded in a study of T cell responses to AZD1222 COVID-19 vaccine. In germline, CDR1 is LGHNA, CDR2 YSLEER. This CDR3 comprises 14 residues. V was trimmed by 1 base and J by 6 bases, leaving 7 bases between them. The repertoire was sequenced with immunoSEQ multiplex PCR; TCRdb's copy has only in-frame clones and lacks some. This sample has some 120,000 clones, with 70% to 85% found just once. The chain links TRBV4-3 to TRBJ1-6; D possibly corresponds to TRBD1 (6 bases). This receptor was obtained from an adult who received the AZD1222 COVID-19 vaccine. The specimen was peripheral blood, collected 28 days after the second AZD1222 dose. The CDR3 nucleotides are TGCGCCAGCAGCCAAGCCAGGGGTAATTCACCCCTCCACTTT. This gives the protein CASSQARGNSPLHF.